Listed here are 10 T cell receptor beta chains from one sample, sequenced in a study of healthy donors' naive CD4 and CD8 T cells. A linear amplification protocol produced the TCR libraries from 500 ng of total RNA. TCRdb processed the reads anew with MiXCR; each CDR3 protein has one entry. The sample comprises 200,000 or so distinct CDR3 sequences, about 70% of which are singletons, and 2% to 2.5% rests with the top ten. Sequences were obtained from naive CD4+ and CD8+ T cells sorted from blood, pooled from several donors. The receptor set was obtained from a pool of human donors in good health; the sample pools cells from several healthy donors.

This CDR3 reads CSGDRGLTDTQYF. The CDR3 nucleotides are TGCAGCGGGGACAGGGGTCTCACAGATACGCAGTATTTT. The chain employs TRBV29-1 and TRBJ2-3; the match to TRBD1 covers 10 bases. Germline loops: CDR1 SQVTM, CDR2 ANQGSEA. The V gene end was trimmed by 7 bases and the J gene end by 2 bases; junction bases not matched to a gene: 3. This CDR3 contains 13 residues.

The V gene is TRBV5-5, the J gene TRBJ1-5, with 7 bases that match TRBD1. The CDR3 is 14 amino acids. V was pared by 4 bases and J by 4 bases, with 5 bases of the junction left unmatched. Germline lookup yields CDR1 SGHKS and CDR2 YYEKEE (reference sequence). The CDR3 spells CASSPETGNQPQHF. CDR3 bases: TGTGCCAGCAGCCCTGAGACAGGGAATCAGCCCCAGCATTTT.

In this sample, this clonotype turned up a few times. The chain carries TRBV11-3 and TRBJ2-5; the D is unclear. The CDR3 runs 14 residues. Trimming stripped 3 bases from V and 1 base from J, with 9 bases between. Germline CDR1 and CDR2: SGHNT and YENEEA. The CDR3 sequence is CASSLGFSQETQYF. CDR3 in DNA: TGTGCCAGCAGCTTGGGGTTTTCCCAAGAGACCCAGTACTTC.

The chain is built from TRBV24-1 and TRBJ2-7, with D maybe TRBD1 (5 bases). The CDR3 length is 13 residues. Germline V gives CDR1 KGHDR, CDR2 SFDVKD. The V end lost 3 bases, the J end lost 5 bases, and 10 bases lay between the germline ends. In DNA, the CDR3 is TGTGCCACCAGTGATCTTGACAGCCACGAGCAGTACTTC. The encoded protein is CATSDLDSHEQYF.

This chain joins TRBV6-5 and TRBJ2-7, with a tentative D call TRBD1 (5 bases). Trimming cost V 6 bases and J 5 bases, with 20 bases left between them. The germline CDR1 and CDR2 sequences are MNHEY and SVGAGI. This CDR3 is 15 amino acids long. The CDR3 DNA sequence: TGTGCCAGCAGGAAGATGGAAGGGGCGGTCGACGAGCAGTACTTC. Translating it yields CASRKMEGAVDEQYF.

The chain uses TRBV27 and TRBJ2-1; 9 nucleotides line up with TRBD2. CDR3 length: 15 amino acids. The V gene end was trimmed by 3 bases and the J gene end by 5 bases; junction bases not matched to a gene: 5. Germline CDR1 is MNHEY and CDR2 is SMNVEV (reference sequence). Here the CDR3 reads CASSFIAGVHNEQFF. CDR3 nucleotide sequence: TGTGCCAGCAGTTTCATAGCGGGAGTCCACAATGAGCAGTTCTTC.

The sample holds a few counts of this clonotype. V gene TRBV29-1 combines with J gene TRBJ1-2; no definite D call. The V gene lost 4 bases and the J gene lost 4 bases, with 7 bases spanning the gap. The CDR3 contains 11 residues. Germline V lookup: CDR1 SQVTM, CDR2 ANQGSEA. The CDR3 sequence is CSVVGGYGYTF. Here the CDR3 DNA reads TGCAGCGTTGTAGGAGGCTATGGCTACACCTTC. The full variable domain, with the rest looked up from reference TRBV29-1 and TRBJ1-2, is SAVISQKPSRDICQRGTSLTIQCQVDSQVTMMFWYRQQPGQSLTLIATANQGSEATYESGFVIDKFPISRPNLTFSTLTVSNMSPEDSSIYLCSVVGGYGYTFGSGTRLTVV.

This clonotype was recorded once. CDR3 protein: CASSYGSSGNTIYF. The CDR3 DNA reads TGTGCCAGCAGTTACGGTTCAAGTGGAAACACCATATATTTT. The chain uses TRBV6-2 or TRBV6-3 and TRBJ1-3; D ambiguous. The germline CDR1 and CDR2 sequences are MNHEY and SVGEGT. Between the trimmed V and J ends, which lost 2 bases and 3 bases, there was a span of 8 bases. CDR3 length equals 14 residues.

V gene TRBV27 combines with J gene TRBJ2-1; 10 nucleotides line up with TRBD2. Germline lookup yields CDR1 MNHEY and CDR2 SMNVEV (reference sequence). The V gene end was trimmed by 1 base and the J gene end by 7 bases; junction bases not matched to a gene: 7. The CDR3 has 16 amino acids. CDR3 region: CASSLWSSGGRNEQFF. The CDR3 DNA reads TGTGCCAGCAGTTTATGGTCTAGCGGGGGCCGGAATGAGCAGTTCTTC.

The gene calls are TRBV15 and TRBJ2-5; TRBD2 matches 9 bases. J lost 2 bases, V lost 0 bases, and 10 bases had no gene match. The CDR3 runs to 18 residues. Germline values: CDR1 LNHNV, CDR2 YYDKDF (reference sequence). Here the CDR3 reads CATSREEGSGGRQETQYF. CDR3 in DNA: TGTGCCACCAGCAGAGAGGAGGGGAGCGGGGGGCGTCAAGAGACCCAGTACTTC.